The T cell receptor beta chain described here comes from a study of blood T cell repertoires in COVID-19. This table comes from immunoSEQ multiplex PCR, and its TCRdb copy is limited to in-frame clones, with some not included. Of approximately 190,000 clones in the sample, more than 85% were seen once. V was shortened by 6 bases and J by 3 bases, with 14 bases between the two germline ends. This CDR3 region has 14 residues. Germline V gene data show CDR1 as MNHEY and CDR2 as SVGAGI. The chain has TRBV6-5 and TRBJ2-5, with unresolved D. This sequence was found in a woman aged 40-49 years in a cohort exposed to, infected with or recovered from COVID-19 (not recorded which). Sample: PBMCs or T cells enriched from blood (not recorded which). As DNA, the CDR3 is TGTGCCAGCAGGGCACCCTTACGGGAAGAGACCCAGTACTTC. This sequence encodes CASRAPLREETQYF.